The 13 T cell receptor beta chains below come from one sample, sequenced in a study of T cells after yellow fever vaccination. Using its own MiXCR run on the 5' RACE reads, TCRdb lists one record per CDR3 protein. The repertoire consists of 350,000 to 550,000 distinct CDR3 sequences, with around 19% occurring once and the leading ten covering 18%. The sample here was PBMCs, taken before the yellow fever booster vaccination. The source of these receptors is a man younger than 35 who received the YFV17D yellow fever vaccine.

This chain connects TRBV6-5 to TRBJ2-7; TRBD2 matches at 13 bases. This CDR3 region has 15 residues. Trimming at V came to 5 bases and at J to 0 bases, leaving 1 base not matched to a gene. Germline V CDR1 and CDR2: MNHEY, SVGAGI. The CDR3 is CASSRTSGGSYEQYV. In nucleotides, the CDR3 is TGTGCCAGCAGTAGGACTAGCGGGGGCTCCTACGAGCAGTACGTC.

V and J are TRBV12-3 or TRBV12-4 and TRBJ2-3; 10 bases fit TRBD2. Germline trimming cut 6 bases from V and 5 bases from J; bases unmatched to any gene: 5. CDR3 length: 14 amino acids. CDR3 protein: CASRASGGGDTQYF. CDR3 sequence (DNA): TGTGCCAGCAGGGCGAGCGGGGGGGGAGATACGCAGTATTTT.

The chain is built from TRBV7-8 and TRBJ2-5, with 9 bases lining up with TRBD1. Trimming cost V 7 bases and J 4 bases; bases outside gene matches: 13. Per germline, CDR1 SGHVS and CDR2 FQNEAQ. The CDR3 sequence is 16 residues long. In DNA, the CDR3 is TGTGCCAGCACTATAACAGGGGGCCAGTTTGGAGAGACCCAGTACTTC. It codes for CASTITGGQFGETQYF.

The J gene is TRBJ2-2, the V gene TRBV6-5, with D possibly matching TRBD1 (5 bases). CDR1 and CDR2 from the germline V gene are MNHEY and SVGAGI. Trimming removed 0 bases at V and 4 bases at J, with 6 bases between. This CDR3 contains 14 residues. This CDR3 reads CASSYSQGTGELFF. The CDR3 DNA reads TGTGCCAGCAGTTACTCGCAGGGCACCGGGGAGCTGTTTTTT.

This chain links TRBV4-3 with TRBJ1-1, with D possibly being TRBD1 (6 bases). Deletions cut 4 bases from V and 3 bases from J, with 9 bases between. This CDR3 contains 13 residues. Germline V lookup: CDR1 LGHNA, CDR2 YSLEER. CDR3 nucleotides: TGCGCCAGCAGCCGAAACAGGGACACTGAAGCTTTCTTT. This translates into CASSRNRDTEAFF.

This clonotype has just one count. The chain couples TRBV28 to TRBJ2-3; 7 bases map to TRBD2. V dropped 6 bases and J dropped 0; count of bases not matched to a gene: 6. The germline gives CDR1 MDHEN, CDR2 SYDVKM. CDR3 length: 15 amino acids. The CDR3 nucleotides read TGTGCCAGCAGCTTGCGGGGGATTAGCACAGATACGCAGTATTTT. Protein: CASSLRGISTDTQYF.

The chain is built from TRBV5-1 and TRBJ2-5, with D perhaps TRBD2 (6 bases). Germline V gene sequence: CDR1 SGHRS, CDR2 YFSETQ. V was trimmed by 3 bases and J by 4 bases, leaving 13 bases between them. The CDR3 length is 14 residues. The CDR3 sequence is CASSSPPEGETQYF. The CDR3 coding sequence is TGCGCCAGCAGCTCCCCACCGGAGGGAGAGACCCAGTACTTC.

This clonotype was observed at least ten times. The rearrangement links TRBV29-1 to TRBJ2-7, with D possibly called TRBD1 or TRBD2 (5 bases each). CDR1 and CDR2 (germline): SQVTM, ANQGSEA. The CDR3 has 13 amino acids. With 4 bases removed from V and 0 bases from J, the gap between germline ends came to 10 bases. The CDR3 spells CSVGGSFSYEQYF. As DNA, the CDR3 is TGCAGCGTTGGGGGGTCTTTCTCCTACGAGCAGTACTTC.

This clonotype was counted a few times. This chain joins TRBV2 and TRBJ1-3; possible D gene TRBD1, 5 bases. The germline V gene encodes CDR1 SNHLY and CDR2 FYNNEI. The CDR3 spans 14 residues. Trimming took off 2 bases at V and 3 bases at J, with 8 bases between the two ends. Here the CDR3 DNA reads TGTGCCAGCAGTGAACGGGGGAGTGGAAACACCATATATTTT. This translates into CASSERGSGNTIYF.

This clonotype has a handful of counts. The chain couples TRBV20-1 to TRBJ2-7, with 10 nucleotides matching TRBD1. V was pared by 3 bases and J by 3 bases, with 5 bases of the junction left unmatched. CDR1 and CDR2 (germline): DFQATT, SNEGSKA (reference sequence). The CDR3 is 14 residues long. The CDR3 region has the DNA TGCAGTGCTAGCACCGGGACAGGGGACTACGAGCAGTACGTC. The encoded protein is CSASTGTGDYEQYV.

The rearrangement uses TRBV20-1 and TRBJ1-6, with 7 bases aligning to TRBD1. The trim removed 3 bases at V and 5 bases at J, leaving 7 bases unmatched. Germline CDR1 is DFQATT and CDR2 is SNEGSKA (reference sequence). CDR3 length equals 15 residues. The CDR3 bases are TGCAGTGCTAGGAAAACAGGGGTGAATAATTCACCCCTCCACTTT. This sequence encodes CSARKTGVNNSPLHF.

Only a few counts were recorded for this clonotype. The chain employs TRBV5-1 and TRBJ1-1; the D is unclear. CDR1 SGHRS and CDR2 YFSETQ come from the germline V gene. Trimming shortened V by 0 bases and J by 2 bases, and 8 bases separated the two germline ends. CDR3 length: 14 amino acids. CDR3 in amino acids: CASSLEAANTEAFF. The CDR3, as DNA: TGCGCCAGCAGCTTGGAGGCGGCAAACACTGAAGCTTTCTTT.

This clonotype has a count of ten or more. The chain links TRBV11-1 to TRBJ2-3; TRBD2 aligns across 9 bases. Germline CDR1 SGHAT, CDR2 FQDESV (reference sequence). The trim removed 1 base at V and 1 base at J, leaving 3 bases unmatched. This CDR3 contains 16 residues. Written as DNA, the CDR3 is TGTGCCAGCAGCTTAGGAGTAGCGGGGGGCACAGATACGCAGTATTTT. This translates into CASSLGVAGGTDTQYF.